This note documents a single T cell receptor (beta chain) sequence. The data originate from a study of OX40 agonist ivuxolimab in advanced cancers. Sequencing was performed with immunoSEQ multiplex PCR; in TCRdb, only in-frame clones are kept and a portion is missing. The sample comprises about 69,000 clones, roughly 92% of which are singletons, and 0.25% to 0.3% rests with the top ten. The length of the CDR3 is 16 residues. In germline, CDR1 is SGHTA, CDR2 FQGTGA. Trimming cost V 4 bases and J 4 bases, with 14 bases left between them. The rearrangement uses TRBV7-3 and TRBJ2-6; D assignment may be TRBD1 or TRBD2 (5 bases each). Material: CD4+ or CD8+ T cells sorted from blood, obtained in a trial of the OX40 agonist ivuxolimab. The TCR sequence derives from an adult with an advanced solid tumor such as melanoma, head and neck, liver or kidney cancer. CDR3 protein: CASSSKGTWGANVLTF. CDR3 sequence (DNA): TGTGCCAGCAGCTCCAAAGGGACCTGGGGGGCCAACGTCCTGACTTTC.